The 18 T cell receptor beta chains listed next were all sequenced from one sample in a study of identical twins. Via MiXCR, TCRdb re-called the 5' RACE reads, giving one row per CDR3 protein. The sample gives some 1,600,000 distinct CDR3 sequences, roughly 35% of which show up once; about 0.3% is in the top ten. Sample: cord blood. The source is a newborn girl in good health.

This clonotype showed up just once. The rearrangement uses TRBV12-5 and TRBJ1-1; possibly TRBD1 for D (5 bases). The CDR3 is made up of 15 amino acids. Trimming removed 5 bases from V and 6 bases from J, with 19 bases in between. Germline assignment: CDR1 LGHNT and CDR2 FRNRAP. CDR3 region: CASGLFRAGSAEAFF. The CDR3 nucleotides read TGTGCTAGTGGTCTGTTCCGGGCAGGGAGTGCTGAAGCTTTCTTT.

The chain uses TRBV10-1 and TRBJ2-2; a possible D gene is TRBD1 (6 bases). The CDR3 has 12 amino acids. V was clipped by 10 bases and J by 4 bases, with 10 bases between them. Germline V gene lookup returns CDR1 WNHNN and CDR2 SYGVQD (reference sequence). The DNA of the CDR3 is TGCGCCACCCAACAGGGCACCGGGGAGCTGTTTTTT. Encoded protein: CATQQGTGELFF.

This clonotype was detected only a few times. V and J are TRBV20-1 and TRBJ2-2; 8 bases map to TRBD2. Trimming at V came to 6 bases and at J to 4 bases, leaving 10 bases not matched to a gene. Germline loops: CDR1 DFQATT, CDR2 SNEGSKA (reference sequence). The CDR3 length is 15 residues. The CDR3 DNA reads as TGCAGTGCGATGACACCGGGACTAGGCACCGGGGAGCTGTTTTTT. Translated: CSAMTPGLGTGELFF.

In this sample, this clonotype turned up a few times. The chain combines TRBV20-1 with TRBJ1-6, with D tentatively TRBD1 (5 bases). Trimming left V 0 bases short and J 7 bases short, with 7 bases between. Germline V gene sequence: CDR1 DFQATT, CDR2 SNEGSKA (reference sequence). This CDR3 contains 13 residues. The CDR3 spells CSARDRANSPLHF. CDR3 in DNA: TGCAGTGCTAGAGACAGGGCAAATTCACCCCTCCACTTT.

The gene calls are TRBV11-2 and TRBJ2-1; 8 nucleotides align to TRBD2. Germline trimming cut 2 bases from V and 2 bases from J; bases unmatched to any gene: 5. The CDR3 length is 16 residues. Germline V gene data show CDR1 as SGHAT and CDR2 as FQNNGV. CDR3 loop: CASSLRGLVAYNEQFF. The CDR3 nucleotides read TGTGCCAGCAGCTTAAGGGGACTAGTGGCCTACAATGAGCAGTTCTTC. The full variable domain, in which reference TRBV11-2 and TRBJ2-1 provide the parts outside the CDR3, is EAGVAQSPRYKIIEKRQSVAFWCNPISGHATLYWYQQILGQGPKLLIQFQNNGVVDDSQLPKDRFSAERLKGVDSTLKIQPAKLEDSAVYLCASSLRGLVAYNEQFFGPGTRLTVL.

The rearrangement joins TRBV28 to TRBJ2-7; a weak D match, TRBD1 (5 bases). This CDR3 spans 15 amino acids. Germline V gene lookup returns CDR1 MDHEN and CDR2 SYDVKM. Trimming took 6 bases from V and 3 from J, leaving 18 bases between them. The CDR3 DNA is TGTGCCAGCAGCAACTCAGGGTACGCGGACTACGAGCAGTACTTC. Protein: CASSNSGYADYEQYF.

This clonotype has ten or more counts. The chain joins TRBV28 to TRBJ2-1, with TRBD2 matching over 9 bases. From germline, CDR1 is MDHEN and CDR2 SYDVKM. Trimming cost V 2 bases and J 2 bases; bases outside gene matches: 1. The CDR3 spans 15 residues. CDR3 nucleotide sequence: TGTGCCAGCAGTTTAAGACTAGCGGCCTACAATGAGCAGTTCTTC. This sequence encodes CASSLRLAAYNEQFF.

The chain carries TRBV7-9 and TRBJ1-4, with 9 bases aligning to TRBD1. The germline V gene encodes CDR1 SEHNR and CDR2 FQNEAQ (reference sequence). The CDR3 length is 16 residues. The trim removed 6 bases at V and 2 bases at J, leaving 7 bases unmatched. CDR3 DNA sequence: TGTGCCAGCAGGACGGGACAGGGTTTCACTAATGAAAAACTGTTTTTT. It encodes CASRTGQGFTNEKLFF.

The chain is built from TRBV20-1 and TRBJ1-1; tentative D call: TRBD1 (6 bases). V lost 2 bases to trimming and J lost 2 bases, with 15 bases between them. Per germline, CDR1 DFQATT and CDR2 SNEGSKA (reference sequence). The CDR3 runs to 15 residues. The DNA of the CDR3 is TGCAGTGCTAGAACCCCCCCAGGGGACAACACTGAAGCTTTCTTT. It translates to CSARTPPGDNTEAFF.

The V call is TRBV20-1, the J call TRBJ1-2; D is perhaps TRBD1 (5 bases). Trimming cost V 4 bases and J 7 bases, with 16 bases left between them. The CDR3 runs to 13 residues. Germline CDR1 and CDR2: DFQATT and SNEGSKA (reference sequence). The CDR3 reads CSAITGTIIGYTF. The CDR3 region has the DNA TGCAGTGCTATAACCGGGACTATCATTGGCTACACCTTC.

The chain uses TRBV27 and TRBJ2-1, with 9 bases identical to TRBD1. Germline-derived CDR1 and CDR2 are MNHEY and SMNVEV (reference sequence). V was pared by 10 bases and J by 7 bases, with 11 bases of the junction left unmatched. This CDR3 has 14 residues. Here the CDR3 reads CATAGTGLWNEQFF. DNA for the CDR3: TGTGCCACCGCCGGGACAGGGTTATGGAATGAGCAGTTCTTC.

This clonotype was detected a few times. V gene TRBV6-1 combines with J gene TRBJ1-2, with 11 bases that match TRBD1. Germline V CDR1 and CDR2: MNHNS, SASEGT. There are 13 residues in the CDR3. The ends lost 7 bases at V and 7 bases at J; junction bases unmatched: 5. The CDR3 loop reads CASTGGTGGGYTF. As DNA, the CDR3 is TGTGCCAGCACTGGGGGGACAGGGGGTGGCTACACCTTC.

CDR3 DNA sequence: TGCGCCAGCAGCCAACTACTAAACTCCAGACAGGCCAGCTACACCTTC. Its protein product is CASSQLLNSRQASYTF. The chain links TRBV4-1 to TRBJ1-2; D may be TRBD1 (6 bases). V was cut by 2 bases and J by 9 bases, with 22 bases left in between. Germline V gene lookup returns CDR1 MGHRA and CDR2 YSYEKL. The CDR3 sequence is 16 residues long.

The chain recombines TRBV2 with TRBJ2-7; 8 bases map to TRBD1. Germline assignment: CDR1 SNHLY and CDR2 FYNNEI. With 4 bases clipped from V and 3 bases from J, the junction kept 5 bases outside the gene matches. The CDR3 runs 14 residues. The CDR3 DNA reads TGTGCCAGCAGTGTCCGGACAGGGCACTACGAGCAGTACTTC. Protein product: CASSVRTGHYEQYF.

Notes on this clonotype: This likely comes from a read error, as the CDR3 has no conserved phenylalanine or tryptophan at its end. The chain couples TRBV29-1 to TRBJ2-7; D is possibly TRBD2 (5 bases). The CDR3 extends over 15 amino acids. Germline V gene lookup returns CDR1 SQVTM and CDR2 ANQGSEA. The V end lost 4 bases, the J end lost 2 bases, and 18 bases lay between the germline ends. In DNA form, the CDR3 reads TGCAGCGTTGGTCTCCCTAGCTTCACCACCTACGAGCAGTACTAC. It translates to CSVGLPSFTTYEQYY.

This clonotype was observed a few times. The rearrangement joins TRBV2 to TRBJ1-5, with D possibly TRBD1 on 6 matching bases. Germline CDR1 is SNHLY and CDR2 is FYNNEI. This CDR3 spans 17 amino acids. Trimming stripped 7 bases from V and 0 bases from J, with 19 bases between. CDR3 nucleotides: TGTGCCAGCACCAGAGGGGGAGCGGCCTATAGCAATCAGCCCCAGCATTTT. As protein: CASTRGGAAYSNQPQHF.

The rearrangement links TRBV18 to TRBJ2-3, with D possibly TRBD1 on 5 matching bases. Per germline, CDR1 KGHSH and CDR2 LQKENI. The V end lost 5 bases, the J end lost 6 bases, and 15 bases lay between the germline ends. This CDR3 region has 14 residues. The CDR3 nucleotides read TGTGCCAGCTCAAGCAACGTGGGGCCTGATACGCAGTATTTT. Protein sequence: CASSSNVGPDTQYF.

To note about this clonotype: A much larger clone differs by one base, so this may be a read error. The chain employs TRBV6-5 and TRBJ2-1; D gene uncertain. The end of the DNA fits TRBJ2-7 better, so the J call may be wrong. The germline V gene encodes CDR1 MNHEY and CDR2 SVGAGI. The CDR3 consists of 17 residues. In DNA, the CDR3 is TGTGCCAGCAGTTACTCGAAGGGCTTCCTCCCTCACAATGAGCAGTACTTC. Amino acid sequence: CASSYSKGFLPHNEQYF.